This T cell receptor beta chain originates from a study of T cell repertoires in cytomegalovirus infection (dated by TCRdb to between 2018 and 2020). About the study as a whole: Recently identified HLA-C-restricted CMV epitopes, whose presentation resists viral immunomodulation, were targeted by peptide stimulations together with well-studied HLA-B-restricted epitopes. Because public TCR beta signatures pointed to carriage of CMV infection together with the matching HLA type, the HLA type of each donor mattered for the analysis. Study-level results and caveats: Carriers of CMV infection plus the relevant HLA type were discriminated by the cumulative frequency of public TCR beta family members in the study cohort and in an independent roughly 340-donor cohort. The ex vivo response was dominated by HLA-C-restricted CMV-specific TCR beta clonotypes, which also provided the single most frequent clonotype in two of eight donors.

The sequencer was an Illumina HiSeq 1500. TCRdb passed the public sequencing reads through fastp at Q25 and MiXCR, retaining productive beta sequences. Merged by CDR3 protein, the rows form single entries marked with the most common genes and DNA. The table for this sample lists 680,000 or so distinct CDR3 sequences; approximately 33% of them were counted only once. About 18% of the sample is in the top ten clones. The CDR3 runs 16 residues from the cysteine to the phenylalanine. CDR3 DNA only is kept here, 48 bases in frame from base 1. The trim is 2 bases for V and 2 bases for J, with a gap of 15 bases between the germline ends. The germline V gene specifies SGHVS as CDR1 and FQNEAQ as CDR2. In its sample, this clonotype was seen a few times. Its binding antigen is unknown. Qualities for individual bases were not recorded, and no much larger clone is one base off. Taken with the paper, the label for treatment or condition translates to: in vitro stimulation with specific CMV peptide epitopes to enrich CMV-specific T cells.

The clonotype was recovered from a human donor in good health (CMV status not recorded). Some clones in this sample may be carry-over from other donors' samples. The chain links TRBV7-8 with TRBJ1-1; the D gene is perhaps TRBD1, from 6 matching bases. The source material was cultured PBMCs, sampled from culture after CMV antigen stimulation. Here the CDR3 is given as CASSLRGGSANTEAFF. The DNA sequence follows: TGTGCCAGCAGCTTAAGGGGGGGAAGCGCTAACACTGAAGCTTTCTTT. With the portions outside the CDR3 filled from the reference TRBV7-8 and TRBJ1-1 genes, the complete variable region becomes GAGVSQSPRYKVAKRGQDVALRCDPISGHVSLFWYQQALGQGPEFLTYFQNEAQLDKSGLPSDRFFAERPEGSVSTLKIQRTQQEDSAVYLCASSLRGGSANTEAFFGQGTRLTVV.